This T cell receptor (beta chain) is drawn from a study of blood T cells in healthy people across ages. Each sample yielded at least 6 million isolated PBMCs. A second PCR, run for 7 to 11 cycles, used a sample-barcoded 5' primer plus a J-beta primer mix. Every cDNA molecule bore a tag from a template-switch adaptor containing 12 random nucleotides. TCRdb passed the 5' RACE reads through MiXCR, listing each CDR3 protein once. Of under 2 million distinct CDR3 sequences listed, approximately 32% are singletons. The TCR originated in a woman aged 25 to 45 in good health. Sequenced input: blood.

CDR3 coding DNA: TGCGCCAGCAAACCGGGACAGGGGTACTATGGCTACACCTTC. Translated, it gives CASKPGQGYYGYTF. This chain links TRBV5-1 with TRBJ1-2; TRBD1 aligns across 10 bases. The CDR3 runs 14 residues. CDR1 and CDR2 (germline): SGHRS, YFSETQ. J lost 3 bases, V lost 6 bases, and 5 bases had no gene match.